This T cell receptor beta chain appears in the sequencing data of a study of glioma-infiltrating T cells. CDR1 is SGHRS and CDR2 is YFSETQ in the germline V gene. The V gene end was trimmed by 4 bases and the J gene end by 5 bases; junction bases not matched to a gene: 8. The CDR3 is 14 residues long. Study results and limitations: Above-expected tissue-blood divergence occurred in all gliomas, most in low-grade ones.

TCR alpha and beta CDR3 regions were amplified from RNA using iRepertoire nested multiplex PCR. Input was 100-400 ng of tissue mRNA or PBMC total RNA. TCRdb independently ran MiXCR on the multiplex PCR reads; one entry per CDR3 protein. The sample shows some 190,000 distinct CDR3 sequences, approximately 30% of them seen only once. As concerns this clonotype: The antigen remains unidentified.

This TCR was recovered from a human donor with low-grade glioma or glioblastoma, undergoing nonglioma brain surgery, or in good health (not recorded which). The sample consisted of glioma tissue, nonneoplastic brain tissue, or PBMCs (not recorded which). The chain uses TRBV5-1 and TRBJ2-5; TRBD1 aligns across 7 bases. The chain's CDR3 is CASSLRQGGETQYF. Here the CDR3 DNA reads TGCGCCAGCAGCCTAAGACAGGGTGGGGAGACCCAGTACTTC.